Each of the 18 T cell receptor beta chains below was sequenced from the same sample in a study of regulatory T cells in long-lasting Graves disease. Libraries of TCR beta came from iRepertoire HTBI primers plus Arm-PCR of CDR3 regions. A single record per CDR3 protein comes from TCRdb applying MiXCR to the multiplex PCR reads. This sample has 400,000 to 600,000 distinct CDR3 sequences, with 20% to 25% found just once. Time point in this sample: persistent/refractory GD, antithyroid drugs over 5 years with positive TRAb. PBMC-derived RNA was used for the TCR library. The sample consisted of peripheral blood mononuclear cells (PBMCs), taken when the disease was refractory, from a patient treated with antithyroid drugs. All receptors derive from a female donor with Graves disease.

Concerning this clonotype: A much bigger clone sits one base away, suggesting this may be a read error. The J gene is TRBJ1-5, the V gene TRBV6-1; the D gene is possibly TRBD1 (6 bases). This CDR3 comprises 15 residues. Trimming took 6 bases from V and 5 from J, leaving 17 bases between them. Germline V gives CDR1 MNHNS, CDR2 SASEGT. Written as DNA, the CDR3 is TGTGCCAGCAGCAATGGGGGACACCTCGATCAGCCCCAGCATTTT. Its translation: CASSNGGHLDQPQHF.

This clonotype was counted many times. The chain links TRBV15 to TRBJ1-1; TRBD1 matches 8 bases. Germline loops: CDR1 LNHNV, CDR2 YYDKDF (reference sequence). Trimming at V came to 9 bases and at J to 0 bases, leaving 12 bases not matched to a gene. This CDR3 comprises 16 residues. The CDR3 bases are TGTGCCACTGAGAAAGGACAGGGCCCTATGAACACTGAAGCTTTCTTT. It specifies CATEKGQGPMNTEAFF.

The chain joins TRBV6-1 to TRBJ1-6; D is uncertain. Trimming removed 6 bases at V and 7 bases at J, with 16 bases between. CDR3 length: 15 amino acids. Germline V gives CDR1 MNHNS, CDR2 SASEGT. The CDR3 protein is CASSQGPQPNSPLHF. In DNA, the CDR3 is TGTGCCAGCAGCCAAGGTCCACAGCCAAATTCACCCCTCCACTTT.

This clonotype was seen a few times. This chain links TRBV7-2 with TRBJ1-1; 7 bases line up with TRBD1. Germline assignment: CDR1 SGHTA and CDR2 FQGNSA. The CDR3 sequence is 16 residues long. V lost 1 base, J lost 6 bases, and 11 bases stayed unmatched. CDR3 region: CASSLEPGGIGPEAFF. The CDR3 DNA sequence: TGTGCCAGCAGCTTAGAACCAGGGGGGATTGGTCCTGAAGCTTTCTTT.

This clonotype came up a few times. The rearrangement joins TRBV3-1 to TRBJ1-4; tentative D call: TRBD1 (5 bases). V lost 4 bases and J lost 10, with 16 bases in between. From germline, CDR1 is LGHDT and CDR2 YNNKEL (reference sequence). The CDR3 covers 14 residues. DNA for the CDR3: TGTGCCAGCAGCCCGAGGACAAATGGTGGAAAACTGTTTTTT. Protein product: CASSPRTNGGKLFF.

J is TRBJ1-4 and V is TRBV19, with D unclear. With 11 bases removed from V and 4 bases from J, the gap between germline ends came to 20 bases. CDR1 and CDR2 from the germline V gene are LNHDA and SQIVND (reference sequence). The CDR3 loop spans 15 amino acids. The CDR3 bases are TGTGCCGGTTATAAAGTCCGTCGGCATAATGAAAAACTGTTTTTT. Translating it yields CAGYKVRRHNEKLFF.

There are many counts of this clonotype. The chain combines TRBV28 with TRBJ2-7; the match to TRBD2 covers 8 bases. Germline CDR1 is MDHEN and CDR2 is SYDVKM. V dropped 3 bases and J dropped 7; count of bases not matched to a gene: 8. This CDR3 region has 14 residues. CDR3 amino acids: CASSFPGGAEEQYF. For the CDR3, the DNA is TGTGCCAGCAGTTTCCCCGGGGGGGCCGAGGAGCAGTACTTC.

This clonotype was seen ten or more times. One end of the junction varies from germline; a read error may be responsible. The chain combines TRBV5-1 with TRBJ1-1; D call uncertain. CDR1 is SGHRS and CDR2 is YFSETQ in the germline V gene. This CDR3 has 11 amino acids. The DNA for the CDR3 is TGTGCCAGCAGCTTGGACACTGAAGCTTTCTTT. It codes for CASSLDTEAFF.

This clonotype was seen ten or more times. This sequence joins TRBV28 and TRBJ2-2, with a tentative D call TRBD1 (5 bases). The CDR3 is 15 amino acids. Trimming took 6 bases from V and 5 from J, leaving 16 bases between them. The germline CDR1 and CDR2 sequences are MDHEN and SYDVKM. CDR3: CASSLASAGTGELFF. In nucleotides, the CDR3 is TGTGCCAGCAGCCTCGCCTCTGCAGGGACCGGGGAGCTGTTTTTT.

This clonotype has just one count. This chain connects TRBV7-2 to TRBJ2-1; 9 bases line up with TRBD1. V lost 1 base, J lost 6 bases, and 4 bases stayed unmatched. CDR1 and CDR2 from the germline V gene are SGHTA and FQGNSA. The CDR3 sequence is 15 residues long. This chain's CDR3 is CASSLDRGQVNEQFF. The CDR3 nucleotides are TGTGCCAGCAGCTTAGACAGGGGGCAGGTCAATGAGCAGTTCTTC. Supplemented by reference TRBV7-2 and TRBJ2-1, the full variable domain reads GAGVSQSPSNKVTEKGKDVELRCDPISGHTALYWYRQSLGQGLEFLIYFQGNSAPDKSGLPSDRFSAERTGGSVSTLTIQRTQQEDSAVYLCASSLDRGQVNEQFFGPGTRLTVL.

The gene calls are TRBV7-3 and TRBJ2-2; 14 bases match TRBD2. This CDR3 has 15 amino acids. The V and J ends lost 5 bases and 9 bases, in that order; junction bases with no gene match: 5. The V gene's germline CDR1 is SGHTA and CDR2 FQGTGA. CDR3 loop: CASSPGLAGGRELFF. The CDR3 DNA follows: TGTGCCAGCAGCCCCGGACTAGCGGGAGGACGGGAGCTGTTTTTT.

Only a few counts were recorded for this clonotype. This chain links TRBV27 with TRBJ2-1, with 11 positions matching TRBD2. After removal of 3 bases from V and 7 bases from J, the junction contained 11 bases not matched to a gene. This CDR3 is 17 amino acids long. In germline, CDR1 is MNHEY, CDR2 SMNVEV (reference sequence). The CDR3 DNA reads TGTGCCAGCAGTTTCTTCCCTAGCGGGGGGATTTTAAATGAGCAGTTCTTC. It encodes CASSFFPSGGILNEQFF.

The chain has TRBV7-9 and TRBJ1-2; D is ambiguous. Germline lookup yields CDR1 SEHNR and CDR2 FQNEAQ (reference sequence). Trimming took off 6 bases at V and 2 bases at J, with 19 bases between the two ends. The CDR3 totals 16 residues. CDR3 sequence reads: CASRPAFRGPNYGYTF. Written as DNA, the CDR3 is TGTGCCAGCAGACCAGCCTTCCGGGGTCCGAACTATGGCTACACCTTC.

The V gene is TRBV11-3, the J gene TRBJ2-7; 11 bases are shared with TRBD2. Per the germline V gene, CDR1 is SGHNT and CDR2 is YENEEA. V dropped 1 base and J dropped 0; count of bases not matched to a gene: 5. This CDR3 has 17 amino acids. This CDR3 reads CASSLAGLADSSYEQYF. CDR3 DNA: TGTGCCAGCAGCTTAGCGGGACTAGCGGATAGCTCCTACGAGCAGTACTTC.

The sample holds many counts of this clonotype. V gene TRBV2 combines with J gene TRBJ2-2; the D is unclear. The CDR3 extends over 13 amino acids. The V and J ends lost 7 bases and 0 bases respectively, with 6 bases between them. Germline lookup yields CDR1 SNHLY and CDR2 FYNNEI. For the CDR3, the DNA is TGTGCCAGCAAGGCTTCGAACACCGGGGAGCTGTTTTTT. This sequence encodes CASKASNTGELFF. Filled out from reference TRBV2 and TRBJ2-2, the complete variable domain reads EPEVTQTPSHQVTQMGQEVILRCVPISNHLYFYWYRQILGQKVEFLVSFYNNEISEKSEIFDDQFSVERPDGSNFTLKIRSTKLEDSAMYFCASKASNTGELFFGEGSRLTVL.

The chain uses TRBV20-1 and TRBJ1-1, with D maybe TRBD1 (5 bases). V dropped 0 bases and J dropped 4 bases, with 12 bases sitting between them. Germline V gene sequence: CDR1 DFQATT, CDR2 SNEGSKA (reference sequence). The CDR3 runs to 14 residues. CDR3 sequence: CSARDRLGGTEAFF. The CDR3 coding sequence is TGCAGTGCTAGAGATCGGTTGGGGGGCACTGAAGCTTTCTTT.

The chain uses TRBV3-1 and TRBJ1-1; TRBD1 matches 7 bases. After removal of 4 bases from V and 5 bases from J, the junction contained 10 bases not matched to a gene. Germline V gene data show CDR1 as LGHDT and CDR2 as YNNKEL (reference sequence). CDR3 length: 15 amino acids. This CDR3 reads CASSPFGGGRTEAFF. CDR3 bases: TGTGCCAGCAGCCCTTTCGGAGGGGGCAGGACTGAAGCTTTCTTT.

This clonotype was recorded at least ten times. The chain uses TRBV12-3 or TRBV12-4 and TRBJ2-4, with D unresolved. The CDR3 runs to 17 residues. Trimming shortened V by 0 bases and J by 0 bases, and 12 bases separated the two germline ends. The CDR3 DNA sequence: TGTGCCAGCAGTTTAGCGCAAGGGATATCAGCCAAAAACATTCAGTACTTC. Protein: CASSLAQGISAKNIQYF.